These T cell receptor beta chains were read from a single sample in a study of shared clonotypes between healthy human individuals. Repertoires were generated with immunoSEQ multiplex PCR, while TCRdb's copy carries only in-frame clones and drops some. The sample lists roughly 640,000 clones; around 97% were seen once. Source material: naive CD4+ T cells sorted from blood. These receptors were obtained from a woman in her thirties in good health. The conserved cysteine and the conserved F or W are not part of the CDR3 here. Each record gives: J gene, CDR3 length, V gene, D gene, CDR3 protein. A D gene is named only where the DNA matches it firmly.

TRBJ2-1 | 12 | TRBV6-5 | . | ASSYSTLHNEQF
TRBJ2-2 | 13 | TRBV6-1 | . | ASSELGGITGELF
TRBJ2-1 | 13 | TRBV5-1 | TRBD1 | ASSFRQGIYNEQF
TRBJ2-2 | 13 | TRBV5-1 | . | ASRSGGQDTGELF
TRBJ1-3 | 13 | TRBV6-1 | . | ASGVGGILINTIY
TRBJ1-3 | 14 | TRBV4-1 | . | ASSPQGGQAGNTIY
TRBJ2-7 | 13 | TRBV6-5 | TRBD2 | ASRPRLAGDYEQY
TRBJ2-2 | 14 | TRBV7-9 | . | ASPPGRAANTGELF
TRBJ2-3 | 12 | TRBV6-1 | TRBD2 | ASIPGLESDTQY
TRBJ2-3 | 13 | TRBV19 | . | ASSTTGTFTDTQY
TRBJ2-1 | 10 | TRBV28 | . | ASSPSYNEQF
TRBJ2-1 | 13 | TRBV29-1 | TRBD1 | STLKRDRGYNEQF
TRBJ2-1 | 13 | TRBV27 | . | ASSLGSGSNKGRF
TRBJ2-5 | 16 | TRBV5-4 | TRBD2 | ASSLLLAGGGYQETQY
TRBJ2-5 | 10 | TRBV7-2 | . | ASSLYRETQY
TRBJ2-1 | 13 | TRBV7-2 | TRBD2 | ASSTSSGLDNEQF
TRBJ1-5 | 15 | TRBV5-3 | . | ARSLTSRDTSNQPQH
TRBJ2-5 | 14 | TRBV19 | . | ASSILDGGGGETQY
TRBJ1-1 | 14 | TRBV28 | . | ASSLRTVIANTEAF
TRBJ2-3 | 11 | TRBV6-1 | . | ASSSLRPDTQY
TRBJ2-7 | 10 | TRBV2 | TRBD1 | ASNRDSYEQY
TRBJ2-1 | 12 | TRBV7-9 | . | ASSSSGLGVEQF
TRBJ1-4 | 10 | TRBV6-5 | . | ASRSGTEKLF
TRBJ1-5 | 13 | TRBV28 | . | ASWGDTHSNQPQH
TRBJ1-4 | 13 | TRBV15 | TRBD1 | ATSRTNRGDEKLF
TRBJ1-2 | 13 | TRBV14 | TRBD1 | ASSLYRTGSYGYT
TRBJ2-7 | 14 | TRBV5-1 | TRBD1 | ASSTGTGTFTYEQY
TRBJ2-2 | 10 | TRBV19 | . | ASSISTGELF
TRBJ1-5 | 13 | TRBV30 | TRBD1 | AWSPGQGASQPQH
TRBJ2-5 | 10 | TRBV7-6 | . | ASSLEGWTQY
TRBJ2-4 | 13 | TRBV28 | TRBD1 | ASSFQRQGQNIQY
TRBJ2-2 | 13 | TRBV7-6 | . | ASSPRLENTGELF
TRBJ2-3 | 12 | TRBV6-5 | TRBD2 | ASRTSGRIDTQY
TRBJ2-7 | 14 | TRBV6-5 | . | ASSYMWGPGAYEQY
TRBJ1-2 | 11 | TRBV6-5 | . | ASSYSTGHGYT